This TCR beta chain emerged from a study of patients and donors after allogeneic stem cell transplantation. The CDR3 has 14 amino acids. Germline CDR1 and CDR2: MNHNS and SASEGT. V dropped 3 bases and J dropped 5 bases, with 13 bases sitting between them. Each CDR3 protein gets one entry after TCRdb re-called the RT-PCR reads with MiXCR. In the table there are some 200,000 distinct CDR3 sequences, roughly 40% of which are singletons. Sequences were obtained from blood, either unsorted or a sorted T cell fraction (not recorded which). V usage is TRBV6-1 and J usage is TRBJ2-5, with TRBD2 as a possible D gene (5 bases). The sequence came from a human donor who was either an allogeneic HSCT recipient or a stem cell or donor lymphocyte infusion donor (not recorded which). It is not recorded whose cells these are; they may come from a transplant donor. The CDR3 coding sequence is TGTGCCAGCAGTGAGGGGAGCCTCGTTGAGACCCAGTACTTC. Amino acids: CASSEGSLVETQYF.